Included here is one TCR beta chain sequence, with context. Authors' methods: Amplified reference gene primers provided the basis for estimating nucleated cell counts. Using immunoSEQ multiplex PCR, the repertoire was profiled, and TCRdb retains in-frame clones only, with some absent. That table supplies the V and J calls and clone size; D and trimming were determined from the DNA. The data contain roughly 160,000 clones, just over 85% of them singletons. This sample is drawn from a study of blood T cell repertoires in COVID-19. Study in general: Specimens from acute and convalescent COVID-19 originated in the United States, Italy and Spain. In each case, the material was cDNA or gDNA derived from T cells, B-cell-depleted T cells, or PBMCs.

Per the germline V gene, CDR1 is MDHEN and CDR2 is SYDVKM. V lost 3 bases and J lost 2, with 14 bases in between. The CDR3 runs 15 residues. The V and J genes are TRBV28 and TRBJ2-7; D not resolved. The clonotype was recovered from a man aged 55 to 70 with acute or convalescent COVID-19. The sample taken for sequencing was peripheral blood. CDR3 nucleotide sequence: TGTGCCAGCAGTTTCCGTCCGGGTGGCCCCTACGAGCAGTACTTC. Protein product: CASSFRPGGPYEQYF. Using reference TRBV28 and TRBJ2-7 for the parts outside the CDR3, the full variable domain is DVKVTQSSRYLVKRTGEKVFLECVQDMDHENMFWYRQDPGLGLRLIYFSYDVKMKEKGDIPEGYSVSREKKERFSLILESASTNQTSMYLCASSFRPGGPYEQYFGPGTRLTVT.